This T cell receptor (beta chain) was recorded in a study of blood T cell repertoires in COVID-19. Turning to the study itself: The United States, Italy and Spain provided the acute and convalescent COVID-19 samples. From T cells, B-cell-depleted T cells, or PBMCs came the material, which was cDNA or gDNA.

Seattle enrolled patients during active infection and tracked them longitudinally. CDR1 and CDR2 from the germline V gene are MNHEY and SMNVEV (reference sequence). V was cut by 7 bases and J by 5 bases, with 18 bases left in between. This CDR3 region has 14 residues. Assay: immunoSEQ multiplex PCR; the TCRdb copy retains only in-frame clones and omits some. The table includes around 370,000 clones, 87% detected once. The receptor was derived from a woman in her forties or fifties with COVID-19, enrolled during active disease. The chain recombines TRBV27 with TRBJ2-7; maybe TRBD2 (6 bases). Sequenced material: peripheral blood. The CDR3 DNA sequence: TGTGCCAGCACCCGGGGTAGCGGAAGAAACGAGCAGTACTTC. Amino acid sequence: CASTRGSGRNEQYF.